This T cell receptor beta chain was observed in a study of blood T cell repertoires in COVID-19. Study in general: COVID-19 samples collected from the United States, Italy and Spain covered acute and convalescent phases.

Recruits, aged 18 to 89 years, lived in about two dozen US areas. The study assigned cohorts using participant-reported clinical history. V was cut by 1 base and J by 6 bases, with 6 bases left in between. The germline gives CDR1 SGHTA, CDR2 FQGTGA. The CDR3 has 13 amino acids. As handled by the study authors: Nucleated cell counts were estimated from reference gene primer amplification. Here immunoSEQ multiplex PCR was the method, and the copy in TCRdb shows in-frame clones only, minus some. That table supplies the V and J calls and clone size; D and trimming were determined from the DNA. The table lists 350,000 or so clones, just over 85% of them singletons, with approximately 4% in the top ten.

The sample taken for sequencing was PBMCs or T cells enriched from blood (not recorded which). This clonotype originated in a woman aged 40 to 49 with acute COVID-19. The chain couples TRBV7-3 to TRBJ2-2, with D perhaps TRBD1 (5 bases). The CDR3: CASSLKGSGELFF. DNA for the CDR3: TGTGCCAGCAGCTTAAAGGGGTCCGGGGAGCTGTTTTTT.